The entry below describes one T cell receptor (beta chain). Antigen: not known. A much larger clonotype is one base distant, so this may be a read error. Germline-derived CDR1 and CDR2 are DFQATT and SNEGSKA (reference sequence). The CDR3 consists of 16 residues. The data belong to a study of CD8 T cells in ankylosing spondylitis. The study, taken as a whole, reports: Roughly eight highly homologous variants made up a TCR beta motif that seemed to typify ankylosing spondylitis blood.

TCRdb used MiXCR to reprocess the 5' RACE reads, holding one entry per CDR3 protein. The table includes around 140,000 distinct CDR3 sequences, over 10% detected once. The receptor's source is a female donor with ankylosing spondylitis or in good health (not recorded which). The sequencing sample was made of blood, either unsorted or a sorted T cell fraction (not recorded which). V and J are TRBV20-1 and TRBJ1-2; TRBD1 might be the D (5 bases). CDR3 bases: TGCAGTTCTAGAGGCCGGGTTAGGGACCCTAACTATGGCTACACCTTC. Translation: CSSRGRVRDPNYGYTF.